This TCR beta chain was profiled in a study of blood T cell repertoires in COVID-19. Study background: COVID-19 samples collected from the United States, Italy and Spain covered acute and convalescent phases. T cells, B-cell-depleted T cells, or PBMCs provided the cDNA or gDNA that served as material.

Germline trimming cut 4 bases from V and 7 bases from J; bases unmatched to any gene: 11. The CDR3 runs to 14 residues. CDR1 and CDR2 from the germline V gene are SGHRS and YFSETQ. In the study's own analysis: Estimated nucleated cell counts came from reference gene primer amplification. The assay was immunoSEQ multiplex PCR, and TCRdb's table has in-frame clones only and misses some. The V and J calls and clone size come from that table; D and trimming were worked out from the DNA. The table records over 95,000 clones, about 85% of them present only once. Seattle cases were enrolled at active infection and followed longitudinally.

The J gene is TRBJ2-7, the V gene TRBV5-1; 7 bases align to TRBD1. This clonotype was sampled from a woman aged 60-75 years with COVID-19, enrolled during active disease. The sample comprised peripheral blood. CDR3 region: CASSLRQGSEEQYF. The CDR3 DNA reads as TGCGCCAGCAGCCTCCGACAGGGTAGTGAAGAGCAGTACTTC. The variable domain in full, with the rest retrieved from reference TRBV5-1 and TRBJ2-7, is KAGVTQTPRYLIKTRGQQVTLSCSPISGHRSVSWYQQTPGQGLQFLFEYFSETQRNKGNFPGRFSGRQFSNSRSEMNVSTLELGDSALYLCASSLRQGSEEQYFGPGTRLTVT.